The 14 T cell receptor beta chains below come from one sample, sequenced in a study of T-cell reconstitution after alpha-beta-depleted transplantation in children. Library preparation (for TCRbeta) was performed with unique molecular identifiers. TCRdb analysed the PCR reads with MiXCR anew, one entry per CDR3 protein. The sample carries some 80,000 distinct CDR3 sequences, over 15% recorded once. This specimen was PBMCs, mostly from graft donor cells, taken 360 days after TCRalphabeta/CD19-depleted stem cell transplant. The receptor source for this set is a male patient under 10 years old who had a stem cell transplant for acute lymphoblastic leukemia, so the T cells may come from the graft donor.

The chain couples TRBV11-3 to TRBJ2-7, with 9 nucleotides matching TRBD2. This CDR3 region has 14 residues. Germline CDR1 is SGHNT and CDR2 is YENEEA. J lost 6 bases, V lost 5 bases, and 8 bases had no gene match. CDR3 sequence reads: CASSLSGRFGEQYF. The DNA of the CDR3 is TGTGCCAGCAGCCTAAGCGGGAGGTTCGGCGAGCAGTACTTC.

The chain is built from TRBV12-3 or TRBV12-4 and TRBJ1-4; 8 positions agree with TRBD1. This CDR3 comprises 13 residues. J lost 7 bases, V lost 5 bases, and 3 bases had no gene match. The CDR3 reads CASSVGQGEKLFF. The CDR3 DNA reads TGTGCCAGCAGTGTCGGACAGGGTGAAAAACTGTTTTTT.

This sequence joins TRBV24-1 and TRBJ2-1; D gene ambiguous. This CDR3 has 12 residues. CDR1 and CDR2 (germline): KGHDR, SFDVKD. Trimming took off 5 bases at V and 5 bases at J, with 6 bases between the two ends. CDR3 bases: TGTGCCACCAGTGCCCGGGACAATGAGCAGTTCTTC. It yields the protein CATSARDNEQFF.

Ten or more counts support this clonotype. This sequence joins TRBV2 and TRBJ2-7; unclear D gene. Trimming stripped 1 base from V and 4 bases from J, with 8 bases between. The CDR3 spans 13 residues. Germline V gene data show CDR1 as SNHLY and CDR2 as FYNNEI. CDR3 amino acids: CASSEERLYEQYF. The DNA of the CDR3 is TGTGCCAGCAGTGAAGAACGTCTTTACGAGCAGTACTTC.

This rearrangement joins TRBV4-1 to TRBJ1-1; D is unresolved. Per germline, CDR1 MGHRA and CDR2 YSYEKL. V dropped 0 bases and J dropped 1 base, with 9 bases sitting between them. The CDR3 extends over 15 amino acids. Written as DNA, the CDR3 is TGCGCCAGCAGCCAAGAAAGCTTGGGGAACACTGAAGCTTTCTTT. This sequence encodes CASSQESLGNTEAFF.

The V call is TRBV20-1, the J call TRBJ2-3; D possibly corresponds to TRBD1 (5 bases). V was pared by 2 bases and J by 0 bases, with 9 bases between. CDR1 is DFQATT, CDR2 SNEGSKA, per germline (reference sequence). The CDR3 loop spans 14 amino acids. This chain's CDR3 is CSARHRTSTDTQYF. DNA of the CDR3: TGCAGTGCTAGACACAGGACGAGCACAGATACGCAGTATTTT.

The sample holds a few counts of this clonotype. The chain carries TRBV27 and TRBJ2-1, with 16 bases matching TRBD2. Germline loops: CDR1 MNHEY, CDR2 SMNVEV (reference sequence). The trim removed 6 bases at V and 0 bases at J, leaving 8 bases unmatched. CDR3 length: 19 amino acids. The CDR3 protein is CASSRPGLAGGSSYNEQFF. In DNA, the CDR3 is TGTGCCAGCAGCCGCCCGGGACTAGCGGGAGGGAGCTCCTACAATGAGCAGTTCTTC.

This clonotype was recorded at least ten times. The chain uses TRBV5-1 and TRBJ2-1, with TRBD2 matching over 11 bases. Germline assignment: CDR1 SGHRS and CDR2 YFSETQ. Trimming at V came to 5 bases and at J to 2 bases, leaving 9 bases not matched to a gene. The CDR3 has 17 residues. The CDR3 region has the DNA TGCGCCAGCAGGCCCTCCCTAGCGGGAGGAACCTACAATGAGCAGTTCTTC. Translated, it gives CASRPSLAGGTYNEQFF.

This sequence joins TRBV10-2 and TRBJ1-4; D is undetermined. Germline CDR1 and CDR2: WSHSY and SAAADI. The CDR3 is made up of 11 amino acids. The ends were cut back, 5 bases at V and 6 bases at J, with 4 bases in the middle. CDR3 DNA: TGCGCCAGCAGTTGGGATGAAAAACTGTTTTTT. Protein sequence: CASSWDEKLFF.

The chain recombines TRBV28 with TRBJ2-7; TRBD2 matches 7 bases. This CDR3 spans 15 amino acids. V dropped 3 bases and J dropped 2; count of bases not matched to a gene: 7. The germline gives CDR1 MDHEN, CDR2 SYDVKM. In DNA form, the CDR3 reads TGTGCCAGCAGTTTTTCGCTAGCGGACCCCTACGAGCAGTACTTC. The encoded protein is CASSFSLADPYEQYF.

This clonotype showed up just a few times. V gene TRBV18 combines with J gene TRBJ2-3, with D unresolved. The V gene's germline CDR1 is KGHSH and CDR2 LQKENI. V lost 1 base and J lost 1, with 12 bases in between. This CDR3 has 16 residues. The CDR3 is CASSPLRIAGTDTQYF. CDR3 coding DNA: TGTGCCAGCTCACCACTCCGGATCGCTGGCACAGATACGCAGTATTTT.

The CDR3 DNA reads TGTGCCAGCAGCTTGGAGGGATGGACTGAAGCTTTCTTT. It is translated as CASSLEGWTEAFF. The chain recombines TRBV5-4 with TRBJ1-1; D not resolved. V was shortened by 0 bases and J by 5 bases, with 8 bases between the two germline ends. In germline, CDR1 is SGHNT, CDR2 YYREEE (reference sequence). The CDR3 spans 13 residues.

In this sample, this clonotype turned up many times. The chain joins TRBV7-9 to TRBJ2-5; 7 bases agree with TRBD1. With 5 bases clipped from V and 2 bases from J, the junction kept 14 bases outside the gene matches. Germline CDR1 SEHNR, CDR2 FQNEAQ (reference sequence). CDR3 size: 17 residues. The CDR3 nucleotides read TGTGCCAGCAGCACCTTAATCCGGGACAGTGGACAAGAGACCCAGTACTTC. Its translation: CASSTLIRDSGQETQYF.

This clonotype was recorded a few times. This sequence joins TRBV3-1 and TRBJ1-1; weak D call: TRBD1 (5 bases). The CDR3 sequence is 17 residues long. Trimming cost V 2 bases and J 1 base, with 17 bases left between them. CDR1 is LGHDT, CDR2 YNNKEL, per germline (reference sequence). This CDR3 reads CASSQIWRDLKNTEAFF. Written as DNA, the CDR3 is TGTGCCAGCAGCCAAATATGGAGGGACCTTAAGAACACTGAAGCTTTCTTT.